The entry below gives a single T cell receptor (beta chain) sequence along with its context. Its target is not known. This sample is drawn from a study of T cell responses to AZD1222 COVID-19 vaccine. Points from the study as a whole: Spike-specific TCR depth and breadth grew after two AZD1222 doses. Vaccine-associated CD4 TCRs spanned spike, dominant at 160-218 and 743-854. In the spike-specific TCR repertoire, nearly half reportedly target unmutated variant regions.

Investigators merged groups given second doses at roughly 4 or roughly 12 weeks. This table comes from immunoSEQ multiplex PCR, and its TCRdb copy is limited to in-frame clones, with some not included. The repertoire includes fewer than 200,000 clones, around 89% of them detected once, and roughly 26% sits in the top ten. The CDR3 is 15 amino acids. The V end lost 3 bases, the J end lost 2 bases, and 11 bases lay between the germline ends. The germline V gene encodes CDR1 SGHTA and CDR2 FQGTGA. The clonotype originates from an adult who received the AZD1222 COVID-19 vaccine. The J gene is TRBJ2-1, the V gene TRBV7-3, with D possibly matching TRBD1 (6 bases). Sequencing was performed on peripheral blood, taken 28 days after the second AZD1222 dose. CDR3 sequence reads: CASSFRDKPYNEQFF. The CDR3 DNA sequence: TGTGCCAGCAGCTTCCGGGACAAACCCTACAATGAGCAGTTCTTC.